A selection of T cell receptor beta chains follows, all from one sample in a study of neurological immune-mediated disorders. TCRdb processed the 5' RACE reads anew with MiXCR; each CDR3 protein has one entry. The sample lists tens of thousands of distinct CDR3 sequences, approximately 4.4% occurring once. Sequenced: CD4+ T cells from blood. All receptors derive from a man aged 18 to 30 in good health. The CDR3 runs from the conserved cysteine through the conserved F or W. The order of the fields is D gene, J gene, V gene, clone size, CDR3 DNA, CDR3 protein. A D gene is named only where the DNA matches it firmly. Expanded clones get a size class; other rows say once, few or many, or leave the size out.

d_gene: -; j_gene: TRBJ1-1; v_gene: TRBV18; abundance: -; CDR3nt: TGTGCCAGCTCACCGGGGGTGGCGAACACTGAAGCTTTCTTT; CDR3aa: CASSPGVANTEAFF
d_gene: -; j_gene: TRBJ1-5; v_gene: TRBV20-1; abundance: many; CDR3nt: TGCAGTGCTAGAGTTGGGTGGCAGCCCCAGCATTTT; CDR3aa: CSARVGWQPQHF
d_gene: -; j_gene: TRBJ2-3; v_gene: TRBV5-1; abundance: many; CDR3nt: TGCGCCAGCAGCCCTGGGACGCTCGTTGCTAGCACAGATACGCAGTATTTT; CDR3aa: CASSPGTLVASTDTQYF
d_gene: -; j_gene: TRBJ1-3; v_gene: TRBV9; abundance: many; CDR3nt: TGTGCCAGCAGCGTAATAACTGGAAACACCATATATTTT; CDR3aa: CASSVITGNTIYF
d_gene: TRBD1; j_gene: TRBJ2-5; v_gene: TRBV7-3; abundance: many; CDR3nt: TGTGCCAGCAGCGTAACCGGGACAGGGGGCGAGACCCAGTACTTC; CDR3aa: CASSVTGTGGETQYF
d_gene: -; j_gene: TRBJ2-1; v_gene: TRBV7-2; abundance: many; CDR3nt: TGTGCCAGCAGCTTCGACCCAGGGGACAATGAGCAGTTCTTC; CDR3aa: CASSFDPGDNEQFF
d_gene: TRBD1; j_gene: TRBJ2-7; v_gene: TRBV6-5; abundance: many; CDR3nt: TGTGCCAGCAGTTACGACAGGGGGACCTACGAGCAGTACTTC; CDR3aa: CASSYDRGTYEQYF
d_gene: -; j_gene: TRBJ2-3; v_gene: TRBV20-1; abundance: many; CDR3nt: TGCAGTGCTGAGTTAGATACGCAGTATTTT; CDR3aa: CSAELDTQYF
d_gene: -; j_gene: TRBJ2-7; v_gene: TRBV7-2; abundance: many; CDR3nt: TGTGCCAGCAGCTTAGGGGCCTTCTCCTACGAGCAGTACTTC; CDR3aa: CASSLGAFSYEQYF
d_gene: -; j_gene: TRBJ1-1; v_gene: TRBV7-7; abundance: many; CDR3nt: TGTGCTAGCAGCCCAACCGGTCGGGGTGCGACTGAAGCTTTCTTT; CDR3aa: CASSPTGRGATEAFF
d_gene: TRBD1; j_gene: TRBJ1-1; v_gene: TRBV6-1; abundance: many; CDR3nt: TGTGCCAGCCATAAAGGACAGGGTATAGGGAACACTGAAGCTTTCTTT; CDR3aa: CASHKGQGIGNTEAFF
d_gene: -; j_gene: TRBJ2-1; v_gene: TRBV10-3; abundance: many; CDR3nt: TGTGCCATCAGTGAGCAGGGTCGGGGCAATGAGCAGTTCTTC; CDR3aa: CAISEQGRGNEQFF
d_gene: -; j_gene: TRBJ1-1; v_gene: TRBV6-5; abundance: many; CDR3nt: TGTGCCAGCGGCAAGCTACCCGTCGCTGAAGCTTTCTTT; CDR3aa: CASGKLPVAEAFF
d_gene: -; j_gene: TRBJ1-2; v_gene: TRBV20-1; abundance: many; CDR3nt: TGCAGTGCTCTACAGTACTATGGCTACACCTTC; CDR3aa: CSALQYYGYTF
d_gene: -; j_gene: TRBJ2-3; v_gene: TRBV20-1; abundance: many; CDR3nt: TGCAGTGCTATTGGGGAACCGGGACATAGCACAGATACGCAGTATTTT; CDR3aa: CSAIGEPGHSTDTQYF
d_gene: -; j_gene: TRBJ1-1; v_gene: TRBV10-3; abundance: many; CDR3nt: TGTGCCATCAGAACAGGGATGGGGGAAGCTTTCTTT; CDR3aa: CAIRTGMGEAFF
d_gene: -; j_gene: TRBJ1-5; v_gene: TRBV2; abundance: many; CDR3nt: TGTGCCAGCAGCCCTCGGGGGGCAGGGCCTCAGCCCCAGCATTTT; CDR3aa: CASSPRGAGPQPQHF
d_gene: -; j_gene: TRBJ2-7; v_gene: TRBV5-1; abundance: many; CDR3nt: TGCGCCAGCGCACCAGGCGGCGTTTGGCTTCGGGAGCAGTACTTC; CDR3aa: CASAPGGVWLREQYF
d_gene: -; j_gene: TRBJ2-3; v_gene: TRBV5-5; abundance: many; CDR3nt: TGTGCCAGCAGCCTTGAGATTGATACGCAGTATTTT; CDR3aa: CASSLEIDTQYF
d_gene: -; j_gene: TRBJ1-2; v_gene: TRBV29-1; abundance: many; CDR3nt: TGCAGCGTTGATTTTCTTACAGGGTCTGACACCTTC; CDR3aa: CSVDFLTGSDTF
d_gene: -; j_gene: TRBJ2-3; v_gene: TRBV29-1; abundance: many; CDR3nt: TGCAGCGTCCGATTGGGTAGCGAGGCAGATACGCAGTATTTT; CDR3aa: CSVRLGSEADTQYF
d_gene: -; j_gene: TRBJ2-7; v_gene: TRBV20-1; abundance: many; CDR3nt: TGCAGTGCCCCGGCGGCCGGGACAAACTACGAGCAGTACTTC; CDR3aa: CSAPAAGTNYEQYF
d_gene: -; j_gene: TRBJ1-5; v_gene: TRBV28; abundance: many; CDR3nt: TGTGCCAGCAGTTTACTAACTAGCAATCAGCCCCAGCATTTT; CDR3aa: CASSLLTSNQPQHF
d_gene: -; j_gene: TRBJ2-7; v_gene: TRBV6-6; abundance: many; CDR3nt: TGTGCCAGCAGTCAGGGTTACTACGAGCAGTACTTC; CDR3aa: CASSQGYYEQYF
d_gene: TRBD2; j_gene: TRBJ2-7; v_gene: TRBV7-2; abundance: -; CDR3nt: TGTGACAGCAGCCACGGGGGGCAGCGGGGGTTCGAGCAGTACTTC; CDR3aa: CDSSHGGQRGFEQYF
d_gene: -; j_gene: TRBJ1-2; v_gene: TRBV5-4; abundance: many; CDR3nt: TGTGCCAGCAGCTTTGTGGGATCCCGGGGCTATGGCTACACCTTC; CDR3aa: CASSFVGSRGYGYTF
d_gene: -; j_gene: TRBJ1-2; v_gene: TRBV12-3/TRBV12-4; abundance: many; CDR3nt: TGTGCCAGCAGTTATCTCGACAGACTCTATGGCTACACCTTC; CDR3aa: CASSYLDRLYGYTF
d_gene: -; j_gene: TRBJ2-5; v_gene: TRBV5-6; abundance: many; CDR3nt: TGTGCCAGCAGCTTTTATCGGATACAAGAGACCCAGTACTTC; CDR3aa: CASSFYRIQETQYF
d_gene: TRBD1; j_gene: TRBJ1-1; v_gene: TRBV5-1; abundance: many; CDR3nt: TGCGCCAGCAGCTTCGGACAGGCCAAGAACACTGAAGCTTTCTTT; CDR3aa: CASSFGQAKNTEAFF
d_gene: -; j_gene: TRBJ1-6; v_gene: TRBV5-1; abundance: many; CDR3nt: TGCGCCAGCAGCTTGGGCCCTCGGGCACCCCAGAGGACCTATAATTCACCCCTCCACTTT; CDR3aa: CASSLGPRAPQRTYNSPLHF
d_gene: -; j_gene: TRBJ2-5; v_gene: TRBV27; abundance: many; CDR3nt: TGTGCCAGCAGTTTAACAGGCCCAGAGACCCAGTACTTC; CDR3aa: CASSLTGPETQYF
d_gene: -; j_gene: TRBJ2-7; v_gene: TRBV21-1; abundance: many; CDR3nt: TGTGCCAGCAGCAAAGGGAGGGATGGAGGCTACGAGCAGTACTTC; CDR3aa: CASSKGRDGGYEQYF
d_gene: -; j_gene: TRBJ1-1; v_gene: TRBV7-2; abundance: -; CDR3nt: TGTGCCAGCAGCCAGCGCGTAATGAACACTGAAGCTTTCTTT; CDR3aa: CASSQRVMNTEAFF
d_gene: TRBD2; j_gene: TRBJ2-7; v_gene: TRBV7-9; abundance: many; CDR3nt: TGTGCCAGCAGCTTAATATTAGGCGGGGGAGACGAGCAGTACTTC; CDR3aa: CASSLILGGGDEQYF
d_gene: TRBD1; j_gene: TRBJ1-1; v_gene: TRBV10-3; abundance: many; CDR3nt: TGTGCCATCGGCGACAGGGACACTGAAGCTTTCTTT; CDR3aa: CAIGDRDTEAFF
d_gene: -; j_gene: TRBJ1-1; v_gene: TRBV7-9; abundance: many; CDR3nt: TGTGCCAGCAGTCCTAAGCCGGTGGGCACTGAAGCTTTCTTT; CDR3aa: CASSPKPVGTEAFF
d_gene: -; j_gene: TRBJ2-7; v_gene: TRBV6-1; abundance: many; CDR3nt: TGTGCCAGCAGCGGAAGCGGGTTCCGCGTCGAGCAGTACTTC; CDR3aa: CASSGSGFRVEQYF
d_gene: -; j_gene: TRBJ2-7; v_gene: TRBV5-5; abundance: many; CDR3nt: TGTGCCAGCAGCTTGGGGCAGGGCAAGTTCTACGAGCAGTACTTC; CDR3aa: CASSLGQGKFYEQYF
d_gene: -; j_gene: TRBJ1-2; v_gene: TRBV7-2; abundance: many; CDR3nt: TGTGCCAGCAGCTTGGGAACCTATGGCTACACCTTC; CDR3aa: CASSLGTYGYTF
d_gene: -; j_gene: TRBJ1-4; v_gene: TRBV29-1; abundance: medium-sized; CDR3nt: TGCAGCGTCCACCGCCCCGGAGCTAATGAAAAACTGTTTTTT; CDR3aa: CSVHRPGANEKLFF
d_gene: -; j_gene: TRBJ1-3; v_gene: TRBV7-6; abundance: many; CDR3nt: TGTGCCAGCAGCTTAGGGGACACCCGCTCTGGAAACACCATATATTTT; CDR3aa: CASSLGDTRSGNTIYF
d_gene: -; j_gene: TRBJ1-1; v_gene: TRBV11-3; abundance: many; CDR3nt: TGTGCCAGCAGCTTTGACAGTCAGGTAAACACTGAAGCTTTCTTT; CDR3aa: CASSFDSQVNTEAFF